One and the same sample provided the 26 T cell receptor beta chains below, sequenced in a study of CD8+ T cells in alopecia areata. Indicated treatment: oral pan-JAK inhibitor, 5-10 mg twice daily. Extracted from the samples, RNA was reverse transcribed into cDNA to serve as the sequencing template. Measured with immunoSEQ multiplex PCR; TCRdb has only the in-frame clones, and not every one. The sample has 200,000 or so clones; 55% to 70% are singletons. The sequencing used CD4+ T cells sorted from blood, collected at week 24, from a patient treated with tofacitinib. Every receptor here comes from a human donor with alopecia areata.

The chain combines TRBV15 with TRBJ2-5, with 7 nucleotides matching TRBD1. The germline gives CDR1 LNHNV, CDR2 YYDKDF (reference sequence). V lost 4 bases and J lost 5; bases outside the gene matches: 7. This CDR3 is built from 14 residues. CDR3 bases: TGTGCCACCAGCACCGACAGGGCAACGGAGACCCAGTACTTC. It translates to CATSTDRATETQYF.

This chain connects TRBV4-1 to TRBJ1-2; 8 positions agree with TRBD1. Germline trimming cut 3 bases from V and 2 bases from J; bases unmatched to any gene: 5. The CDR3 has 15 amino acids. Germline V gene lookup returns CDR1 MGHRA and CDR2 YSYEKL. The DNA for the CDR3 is TGCGCCAGCAGCCAGGGAGGACAGGGAAACTATGGCTACACCTTC. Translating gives CASSQGGQGNYGYTF.

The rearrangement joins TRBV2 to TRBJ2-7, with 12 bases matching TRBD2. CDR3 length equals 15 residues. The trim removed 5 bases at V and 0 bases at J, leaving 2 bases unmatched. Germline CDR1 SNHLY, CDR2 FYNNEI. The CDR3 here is CASSRTSGVSYEQYF. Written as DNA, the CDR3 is TGTGCCAGCAGTCGGACTAGCGGGGTCTCCTACGAGCAGTACTTC.

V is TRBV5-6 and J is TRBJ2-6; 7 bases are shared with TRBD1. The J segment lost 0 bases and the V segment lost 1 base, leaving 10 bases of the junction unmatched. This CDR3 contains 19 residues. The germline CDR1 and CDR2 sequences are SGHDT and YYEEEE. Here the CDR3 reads CASSLLESQGSSGANVLTF. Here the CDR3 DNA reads TGTGCCAGCAGCTTGCTCGAATCACAGGGGAGCTCTGGGGCCAACGTCCTGACTTTC.

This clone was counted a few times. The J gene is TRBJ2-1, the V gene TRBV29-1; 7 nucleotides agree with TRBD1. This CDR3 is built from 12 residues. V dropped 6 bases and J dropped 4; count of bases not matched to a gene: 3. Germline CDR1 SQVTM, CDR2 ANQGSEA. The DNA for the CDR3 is TGCAGCGTCACAGGGGCTTACAATGAGCAGTTCTTC. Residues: CSVTGAYNEQFF.

The CDR3 spells CASSALGTGVLYYGYTF. The CDR3 DNA reads as TGTGCCAGCAGCGCCCTCGGGACAGGGGTTCTCTACTATGGCTACACCTTC. The chain combines TRBV9 with TRBJ1-2; 10 bases are shared with TRBD1. The germline CDR1 and CDR2 sequences are SGDLS and YYNGEE. The CDR3 contains 17 residues. V gave up 3 bases and J gave up 3 bases; unmatched junction bases: 11. Supplemented by reference TRBV9 and TRBJ1-2, the full variable domain reads DSGVTQTPKHLITATGQRVTLRCSPRSGDLSVYWYQQSLDQGLQFLIQYYNGEERAKGNILERFSAQQFPDLHSELNLSSLELGDSALYFCASSALGTGVLYYGYTFGSGTRLTVV.

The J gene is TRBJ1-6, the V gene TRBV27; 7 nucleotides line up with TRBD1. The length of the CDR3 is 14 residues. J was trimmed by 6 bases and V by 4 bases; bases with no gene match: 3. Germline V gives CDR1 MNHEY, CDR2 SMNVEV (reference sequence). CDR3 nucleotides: TGTGCCAGCAGTTACAGGGGCCCTAATTCACCCCTCCACTTT. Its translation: CASSYRGPNSPLHF.

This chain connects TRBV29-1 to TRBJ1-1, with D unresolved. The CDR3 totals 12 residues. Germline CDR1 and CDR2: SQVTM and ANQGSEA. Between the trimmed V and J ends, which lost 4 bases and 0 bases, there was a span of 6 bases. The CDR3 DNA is TGCAGCGTTGGGGAAATGAACACTGAAGCTTTCTTT. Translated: CSVGEMNTEAFF.

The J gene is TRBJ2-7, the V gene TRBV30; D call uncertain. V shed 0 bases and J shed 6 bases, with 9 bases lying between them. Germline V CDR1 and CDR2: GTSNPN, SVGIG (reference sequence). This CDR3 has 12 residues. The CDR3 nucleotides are TGTGCCTGGAGTGTCCGCGGCCTCGAGCAGTACTTC. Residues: CAWSVRGLEQYF.

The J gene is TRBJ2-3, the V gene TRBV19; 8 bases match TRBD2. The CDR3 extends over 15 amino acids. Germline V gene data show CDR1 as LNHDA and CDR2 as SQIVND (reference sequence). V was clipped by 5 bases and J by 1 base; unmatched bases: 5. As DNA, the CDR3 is TGTGCCAGTAGTGCTAGCGGGTCTGGCACAGATACGCAGTATTTT. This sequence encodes CASSASGSGTDTQYF.

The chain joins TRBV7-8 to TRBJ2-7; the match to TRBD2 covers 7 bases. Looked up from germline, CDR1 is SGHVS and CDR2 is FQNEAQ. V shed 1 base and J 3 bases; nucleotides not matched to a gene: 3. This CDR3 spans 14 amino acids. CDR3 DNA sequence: TGTGCCAGCAGCTTAGGCGGGAGCCGCTACGAGCAGTACTTC. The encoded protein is CASSLGGSRYEQYF.

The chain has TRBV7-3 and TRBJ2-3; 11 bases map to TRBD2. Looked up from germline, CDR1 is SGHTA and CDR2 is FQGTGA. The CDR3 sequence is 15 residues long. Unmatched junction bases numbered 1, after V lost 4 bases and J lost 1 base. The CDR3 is CASSSGLAGTDTQYF. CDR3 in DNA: TGTGCCAGCAGCTCGGGACTAGCGGGCACAGATACGCAGTATTTT.

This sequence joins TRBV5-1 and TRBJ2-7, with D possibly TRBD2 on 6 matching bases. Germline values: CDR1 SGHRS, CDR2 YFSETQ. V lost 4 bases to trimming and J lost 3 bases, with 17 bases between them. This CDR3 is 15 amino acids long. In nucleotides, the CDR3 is TGCGCCAGCAGCCCACTGAGCGGAGGGATCTACGAGCAGTACTTC. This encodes CASSPLSGGIYEQYF.

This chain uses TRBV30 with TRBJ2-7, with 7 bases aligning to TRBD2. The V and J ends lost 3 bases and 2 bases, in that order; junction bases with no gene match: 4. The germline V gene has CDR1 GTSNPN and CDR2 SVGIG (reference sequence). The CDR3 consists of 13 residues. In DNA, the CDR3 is TGTGCCTGGAGGTTCGCGGGGGCCTACGAGCAGTACTTC. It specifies CAWRFAGAYEQYF.

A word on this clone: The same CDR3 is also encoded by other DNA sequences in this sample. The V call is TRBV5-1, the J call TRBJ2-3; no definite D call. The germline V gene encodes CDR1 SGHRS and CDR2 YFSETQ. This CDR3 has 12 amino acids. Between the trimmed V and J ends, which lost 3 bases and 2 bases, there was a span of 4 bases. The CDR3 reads CASSSNTDTQYF. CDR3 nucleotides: TGCGCCAGCAGCTCCAACACAGATACGCAGTATTTT.

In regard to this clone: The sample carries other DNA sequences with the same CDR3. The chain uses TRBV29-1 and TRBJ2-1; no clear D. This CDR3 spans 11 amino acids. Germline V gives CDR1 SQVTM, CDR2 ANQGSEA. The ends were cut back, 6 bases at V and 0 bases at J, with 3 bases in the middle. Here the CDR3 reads CSVSSYNEQFF. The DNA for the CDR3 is TGCAGCGTGAGCTCCTACAATGAGCAGTTCTTC.

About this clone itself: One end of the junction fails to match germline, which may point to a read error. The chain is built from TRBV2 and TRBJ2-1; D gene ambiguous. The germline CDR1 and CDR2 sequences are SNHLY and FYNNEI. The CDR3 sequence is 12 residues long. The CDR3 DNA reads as TGTGCCAGCCGTGATGACCACAATGAGCAGTTCTTC. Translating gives CASRDDHNEQFF.

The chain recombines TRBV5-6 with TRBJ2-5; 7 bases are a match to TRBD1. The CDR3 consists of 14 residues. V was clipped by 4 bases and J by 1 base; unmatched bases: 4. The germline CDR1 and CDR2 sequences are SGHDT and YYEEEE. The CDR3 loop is CASSQGQAQETQYF. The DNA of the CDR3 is TGTGCCAGCAGCCAAGGACAGGCCCAAGAGACCCAGTACTTC.

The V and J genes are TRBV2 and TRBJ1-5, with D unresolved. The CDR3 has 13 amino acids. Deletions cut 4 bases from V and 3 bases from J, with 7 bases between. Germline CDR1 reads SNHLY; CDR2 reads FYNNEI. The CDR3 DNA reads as TGTGCCAGCAGTGCGCAGTCCAATCAGCCCCAGCATTTT. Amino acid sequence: CASSAQSNQPQHF.

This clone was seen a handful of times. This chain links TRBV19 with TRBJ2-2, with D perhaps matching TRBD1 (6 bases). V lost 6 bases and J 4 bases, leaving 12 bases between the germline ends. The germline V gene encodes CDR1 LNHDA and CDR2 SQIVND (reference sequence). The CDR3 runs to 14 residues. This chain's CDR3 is CASRGRGSTGELFF. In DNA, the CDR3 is TGTGCCAGTAGAGGCAGGGGCAGCACCGGGGAGCTGTTTTTT.

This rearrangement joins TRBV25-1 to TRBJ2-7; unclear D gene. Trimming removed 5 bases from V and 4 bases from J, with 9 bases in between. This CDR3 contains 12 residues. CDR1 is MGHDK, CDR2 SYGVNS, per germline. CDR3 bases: TGTGCCAGCAGTCCCTCCCGATACGAGCAGTACTTC. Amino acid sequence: CASSPSRYEQYF.

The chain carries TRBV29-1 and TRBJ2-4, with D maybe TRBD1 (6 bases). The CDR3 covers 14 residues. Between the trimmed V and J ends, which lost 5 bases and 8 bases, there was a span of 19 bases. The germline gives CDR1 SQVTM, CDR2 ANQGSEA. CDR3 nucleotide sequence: TGCAGCGTTCATCCTACAGGGTCGATGGACATTCAGTACTTC. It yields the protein CSVHPTGSMDIQYF.

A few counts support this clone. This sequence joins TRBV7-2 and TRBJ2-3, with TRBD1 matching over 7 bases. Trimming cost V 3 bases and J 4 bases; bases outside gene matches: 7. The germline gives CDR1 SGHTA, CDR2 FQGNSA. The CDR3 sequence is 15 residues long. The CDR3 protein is CASSFFDRDADTQYF. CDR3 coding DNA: TGTGCCAGCAGCTTTTTCGACAGGGACGCAGATACGCAGTATTTT.

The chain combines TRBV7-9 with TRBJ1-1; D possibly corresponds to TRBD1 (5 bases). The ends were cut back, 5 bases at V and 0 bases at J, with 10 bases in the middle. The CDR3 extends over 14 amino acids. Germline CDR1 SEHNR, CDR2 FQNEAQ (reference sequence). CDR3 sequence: CASSTGLMNTEAFF. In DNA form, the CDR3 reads TGTGCCAGCAGCACGGGACTCATGAACACTGAAGCTTTCTTT. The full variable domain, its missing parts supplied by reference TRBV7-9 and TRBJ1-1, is DTGVSQNPRHKITKRGQNVTFRCDPISEHNRLYWYRQTLGQGPEFLTYFQNEAQLEKSRLLSDRFSAERPKGSFSTLEIQRTEQGDSAMYLCASSTGLMNTEAFFGQGTRLTVV.

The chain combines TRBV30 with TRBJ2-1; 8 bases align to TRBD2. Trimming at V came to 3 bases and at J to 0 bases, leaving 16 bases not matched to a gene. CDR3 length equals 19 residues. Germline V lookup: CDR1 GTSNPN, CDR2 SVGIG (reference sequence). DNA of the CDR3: TGTGCCTGGAGGGAACGGAGCGGGGGTTTCTTCAGCTCCTACAATGAGCAGTTCTTC. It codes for CAWRERSGGFFSSYNEQFF.

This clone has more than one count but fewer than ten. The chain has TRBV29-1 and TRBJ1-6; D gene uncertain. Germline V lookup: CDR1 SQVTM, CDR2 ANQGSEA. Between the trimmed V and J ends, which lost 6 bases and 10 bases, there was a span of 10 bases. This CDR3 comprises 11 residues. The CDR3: CSVAIFSPLHF. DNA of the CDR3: TGCAGCGTCGCTATATTCTCACCCCTCCACTTT.